The text below deals with one T cell receptor beta chain. This clone was counted many times. Its antigen is still unknown. Per-base quality was not reported, and no clone a single base away is much larger than it. No treatment had been received by any patient before thyroid surgery. Using T-cell receptor beta sequencing, the study looked back at clinical samples from patients collected from about 2011 to 2019. This specimen belongs to a study of metastatic and nonmetastatic thyroid tumors (dated by TCRdb to the early 2020s). For the wider study: For patients with malignant and with benign thyroid disease, the researchers compared repertoires between peripheral blood samples and tumor or nodule tissue samples. The study at large found these results: In both blood and tumor samples, TCR beta diversity was reported to be significantly higher in malignant tumors than in benign nodules.

Library generation was performed with PCR. For sequencing, an Illumina HiSeq 4000 was employed. High-throughput sequencing was used to profile the CDR3 region of the TCR beta-chain in every patient. Turning to the authors' computational methods: CDR3 differences across clinicopathological groups were used to build a classifier for discriminating distant-metastatic papillary thyroid cancer patients. The Shannon index was used to measure repertoire diversity, and the Morisita-Horn index was used to measure how similar tumor and blood repertoires were. TCRdb took the public reads, trimmed them with fastp at Q25, ran MiXCR for clone calling and kept in-frame beta chains. TCRdb's processing, not the authors' own work, is the source of the V and J calls. Present in this sample are roughly 30,000 clones, under 20% of which were seen just once. The ten largest clones take up under 12% of the sample. V has 6 bases trimmed and J has 3 bases trimmed; junction bases matching no gene number 8. The CDR3 spans 15 residues, from the cysteine through the phenylalanine. Only CDR3 DNA is held: 45 bases, read in frame from base 1. The germline V gene provides CDR1 LGHNA and CDR2 YNFKEQ.

Sequences were obtained from blood. The sequence was obtained from a female donor with papillary thyroid cancer or a benign thyroid nodule (not recorded which). Some clones in this sample may be carry-over from other donors' samples. Here the chain combines TRBV4-2 and TRBJ2-1; 7 bases in between match TRBD2. CDR3 loop: CASRAGGLLYNEQFF. The DNA sequence reads TGTGCCAGCAGGGCTGGGGGACTACTCTACAATGAGCAGTTCTTC.